The present T cell receptor (beta chain) was sequenced within a study of T cell changes during pregnancy in multiple sclerosis. The CDR3 contains 16 residues. The ends were cut back, 6 bases at V and 0 bases at J, with 18 bases in the middle. CDR1 is LNHDA, CDR2 SQIVND, per germline (reference sequence). TCRdb's table, derived via immunoSEQ multiplex PCR, lists solely in-frame clones and lacks some. The table has about 59,000 clones, 90% seen once. Sequencing used peripheral blood, obtained in the first trimester of pregnancy. The TCR originated in a female donor in good health, enrolled as a control in a pregnancy study. The chain joins TRBV19 to TRBJ2-7; D remains unclear. CDR3 region: CASSLGVAEYSYEQYF. CDR3 coding DNA: TGTGCCAGTAGCCTCGGAGTGGCAGAATACTCCTACGAGCAGTACTTC.